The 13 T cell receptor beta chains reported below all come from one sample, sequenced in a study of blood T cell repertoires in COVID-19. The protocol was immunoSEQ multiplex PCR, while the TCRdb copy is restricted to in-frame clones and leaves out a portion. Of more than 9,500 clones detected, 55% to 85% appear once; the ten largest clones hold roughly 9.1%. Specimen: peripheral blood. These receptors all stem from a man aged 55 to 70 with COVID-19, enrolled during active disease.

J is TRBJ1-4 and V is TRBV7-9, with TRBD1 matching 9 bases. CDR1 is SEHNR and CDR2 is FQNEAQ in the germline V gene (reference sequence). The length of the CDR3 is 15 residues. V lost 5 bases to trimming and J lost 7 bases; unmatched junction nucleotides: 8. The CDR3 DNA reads TGTGCCAGCAGCGACCCGGGACAGGGACGTGAAAAACTGTTTTTT. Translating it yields CASSDPGQGREKLFF.

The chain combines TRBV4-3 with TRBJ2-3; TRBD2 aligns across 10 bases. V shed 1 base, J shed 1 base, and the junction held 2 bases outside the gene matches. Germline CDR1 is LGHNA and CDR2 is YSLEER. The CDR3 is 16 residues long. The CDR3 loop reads CASSQGGTSGTDTQYF. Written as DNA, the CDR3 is TGCGCCAGCAGCCAAGGGGGGACTAGCGGCACAGATACGCAGTATTTT.

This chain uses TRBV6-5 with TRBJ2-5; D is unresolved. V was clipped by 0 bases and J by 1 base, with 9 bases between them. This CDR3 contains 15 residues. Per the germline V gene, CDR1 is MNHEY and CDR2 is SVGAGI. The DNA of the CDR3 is TGTGCCAGCAGTTACTCGCCAGGCCTCCAAGAGACCCAGTACTTC. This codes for CASSYSPGLQETQYF.

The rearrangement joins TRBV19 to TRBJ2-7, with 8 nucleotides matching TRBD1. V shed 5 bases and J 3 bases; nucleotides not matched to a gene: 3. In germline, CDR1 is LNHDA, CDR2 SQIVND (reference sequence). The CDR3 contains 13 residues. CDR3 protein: CASSPGQVYEQYF. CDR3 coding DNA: TGTGCCAGTAGTCCGGGACAGGTCTACGAGCAGTACTTC.

The CDR3 DNA reads TGTGCCACAGGCGGGACGCGGGATACGCAGTATTTT. Translation: CATGGTRDTQYF. The V gene is TRBV7-9, the J gene TRBJ2-3; possible D gene TRBD2, 6 bases. Trimming took off 10 bases at V and 6 bases at J, with 14 bases between the two ends. From germline, CDR1 is SEHNR and CDR2 FQNEAQ (reference sequence). This CDR3 spans 12 amino acids.

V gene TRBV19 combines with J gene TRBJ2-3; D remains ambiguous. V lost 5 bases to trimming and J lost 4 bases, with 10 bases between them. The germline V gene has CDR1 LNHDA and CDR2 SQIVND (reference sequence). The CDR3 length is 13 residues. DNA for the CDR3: TGTGCCAGTAGTCTAGTAGCTGCAGATACGCAGTATTTT. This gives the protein CASSLVAADTQYF. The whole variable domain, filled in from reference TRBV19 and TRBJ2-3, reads DGGITQSPKYLFRKEGQNVTLSCEQNLNHDAMYWYRQDPGQGLRLIYYSQIVNDFQKGDIAEGYSVSREKKESFPLTVTSAQKNPTAFYLCASSLVAADTQYFGPGTRLTVL.

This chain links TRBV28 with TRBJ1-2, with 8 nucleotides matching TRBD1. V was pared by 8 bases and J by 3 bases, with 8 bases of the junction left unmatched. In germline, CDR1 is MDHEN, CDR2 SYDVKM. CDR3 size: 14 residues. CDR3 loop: CASCLGQGYYGYTF. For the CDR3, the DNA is TGTGCCAGCTGCCTTGGACAGGGCTACTATGGCTACACCTTC.

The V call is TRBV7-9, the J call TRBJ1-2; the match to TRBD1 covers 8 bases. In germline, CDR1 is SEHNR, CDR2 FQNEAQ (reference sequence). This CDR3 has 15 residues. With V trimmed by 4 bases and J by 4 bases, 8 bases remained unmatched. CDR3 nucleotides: TGTGCCAGCAGCTCCCGGGACAGGCAAACCTATGGCTACACCTTC. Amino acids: CASSSRDRQTYGYTF.

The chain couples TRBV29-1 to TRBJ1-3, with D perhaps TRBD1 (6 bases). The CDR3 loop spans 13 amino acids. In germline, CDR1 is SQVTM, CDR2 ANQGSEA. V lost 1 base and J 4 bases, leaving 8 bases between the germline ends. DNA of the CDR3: TGCAGCGTTGAAGGGACAGCAGGAAACACCATATATTTT. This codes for CSVEGTAGNTIYF.

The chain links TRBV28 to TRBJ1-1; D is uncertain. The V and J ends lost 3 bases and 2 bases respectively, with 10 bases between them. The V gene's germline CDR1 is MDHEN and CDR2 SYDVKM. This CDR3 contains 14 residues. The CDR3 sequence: CASSLRPLNTEAFF. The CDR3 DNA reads TGTGCCAGCAGTTTGCGGCCTCTTAACACTGAAGCTTTCTTT.

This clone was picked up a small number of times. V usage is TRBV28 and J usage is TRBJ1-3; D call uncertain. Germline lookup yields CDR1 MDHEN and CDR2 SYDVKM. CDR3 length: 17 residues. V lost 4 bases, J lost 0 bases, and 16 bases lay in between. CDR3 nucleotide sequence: TGTGCCAGCAGTTCCCGGGGTACGGGGAGCTCTGGAAACACCATATATTTT. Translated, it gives CASSSRGTGSSGNTIYF.

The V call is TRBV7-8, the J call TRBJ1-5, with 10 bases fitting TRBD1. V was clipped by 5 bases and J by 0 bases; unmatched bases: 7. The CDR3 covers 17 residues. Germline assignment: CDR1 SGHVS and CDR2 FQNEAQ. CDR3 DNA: TGTGCCAGCAGCCAAGGACAGGGGGGCGGTAGCAATCAGCCCCAGCATTTT. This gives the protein CASSQGQGGGSNQPQHF.

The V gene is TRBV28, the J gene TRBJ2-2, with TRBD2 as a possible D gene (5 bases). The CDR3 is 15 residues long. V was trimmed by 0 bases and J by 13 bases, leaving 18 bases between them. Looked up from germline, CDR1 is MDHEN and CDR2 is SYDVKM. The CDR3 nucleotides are TGTGCCAGCAGTTTATGGGCGGCTGGTCCGGGGTGGCTGTTTTTT. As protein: CASSLWAAGPGWLFF.